This T cell receptor beta chain was documented in a study of cytomegalovirus exposure and HLA in healthy donors. Notes on the study in general: Sequencing had likely introduced a cluster of highly shared sequence variants as an artifact. Reported performance of the classifier showed diagnosis of cytomegalovirus status with high specificity and sensitivity. Researchers reported in a later analysis that a missense DCLRE1C variant was tied to TCR beta V- and J-gene trimming.

The CDR3 has 15 residues. CDR1 is MDHEN and CDR2 is SYDVKM in the germline V gene. V lost 5 bases and J 4 bases, leaving 18 bases between the germline ends. About this clone itself: The target antigen is unknown.

With 60 Vbeta and 13 Jbeta primers, the PCR was carried out. In the original workflow: In a later analysis, the count reached approximately 80 million unique TCR beta chains, with about 12 million shared. TCRdb's copy holds only in-frame clones and misses some; the assay was immunoSEQ multiplex PCR. V, J and clone size were drawn from that table, and D and trimming were deduced from the DNA. The sample lists about 75,000 clones; roughly 82% were seen once. Sequenced: PBMCs. This rearrangement joins TRBV28 to TRBJ2-7; a weak D match, TRBD2 (5 bases). This clonotype originated in a man between 65 and 79 years old in good health and CMV-seropositive. DNA of the CDR3: TGTGCCAGCAGTACCCCCCCCGCGGGTTCATACGAGCAGTACTTC. It is translated as CASSTPPAGSYEQYF.